These T cell receptor beta chains were read from a single sample in a study of shared clonotypes between healthy human individuals. Measured with immunoSEQ multiplex PCR; TCRdb has only the in-frame clones, and not every one. The sample shows about 2 million clones, less than 95% of them seen only once. The source material was naive CD8+ T cells sorted from blood. The origin of the receptors is a man younger than 30 in good health. CDR3s include the opening cysteine and the closing phenylalanine or tryptophan. The D gene is left open where the match is weak. Rows may omit the clone size; those that give it use once, few, many or a size class.

>-|-|TRBJ1-6|TRBV27
CASSAAPSSYNSPLHF
TGTGCCAGCAGTGCCGCTCCTTCCTCCTATAATTCACCCCTCCACTTT
>-|-|TRBJ2-2|TRBV5-1
CASEPGTGELFF
TGCGCCAGCGAACCCGGCACCGGGGAGCTGTTTTTT
>TRBD1|-|TRBJ1-2|TRBV13
CASSQDRIYGYTF
TGTGCCAGCAGCCAGGACAGGATCTATGGCTACACCTTC
>-|-|TRBJ1-4|TRBV19
CASSIVSGLDEKLFF
TGTGCCAGTAGTATAGTCTCCGGGTTGGATGAAAAACTGTTTTTT
>TRBD1|-|TRBJ1-6|TRBV7-6
CASSLGQGANSPLHF
TGTGCCAGCAGCTTAGGGCAGGGGGCCAATTCACCCCTCCACTTT
>TRBD2|-|TRBJ2-7|TRBV9
CASSVKGWEGEQYF
TGTGCCAGCAGCGTAAAAGGGTGGGAGGGCGAGCAGTACTTC
>TRBD1|-|TRBJ2-7|TRBV27
CASSPQRGGASYEQYF
TGTGCCAGCAGTCCCCAGCGAGGGGGCGCCTCCTACGAGCAGTACTTC
>-|-|TRBJ1-1|TRBV27
CASSASAVAEAFF
TGTGCCAGCAGTGCCTCCGCTGTCGCTGAAGCTTTCTTT
>-|-|TRBJ2-2|TRBV6-6
CASRPHTGELFF
TGTGCCAGCAGGCCCCACACCGGGGAGCTGTTTTTT
>-|once|TRBJ2-5|TRBV9
CASSPPKGGERETQYF
TGTGCCAGCAGCCCACCAAAGGGGGGGGAACGGGAGACCCAGTACTTC
>-|-|TRBJ2-3|TRBV9
CASSVADITDTQYF
TGTGCCAGCAGCGTAGCTGACATCACAGATACGCAGTATTTT
>TRBD2|-|TRBJ2-7|TRBV5-5
CASSLVGTSVSEQYF
TGTGCCAGCAGCTTGGTAGGGACTAGCGTCTCCGAGCAGTACTTC
>-|-|TRBJ2-7|TRBV6-1
CASSGWTSSYEQYF
TGTGCCAGCAGTGGATGGACAAGCTCCTACGAGCAGTACTTC
>TRBD2|-|TRBJ2-1|TRBV5-6
CASSGGLAGRINEQFF
TGTGCCAGCAGCGGGGGACTAGCGGGAAGGATCAATGAGCAGTTCTTC
>-|-|TRBJ2-5|TRBV27
CASSLLGSGETQYF
TGTGCCAGCAGTTTACTCGGGAGTGGGGAGACCCAGTACTTC
>-|-|TRBJ1-4|TRBV9
CASSVEGDAEKLFF
TGTGCCAGCAGCGTAGAAGGGGACGCCGAAAAACTGTTTTTT
>TRBD2|-|TRBJ2-1|TRBV4-1
CASSQTLAGDPYNEQFF
TGCGCCAGCAGCCAGACCTTAGCGGGAGACCCCTACAATGAGCAGTTCTTC